The entry that follows covers one TCR beta chain sequence. Its antigen is still unknown. At one of its ends the junction is not consistent with the germline gene, which may arise from a read error. TCR beta cDNA was reverse-transcribed from about 500 ng of total RNA. The reaction used a constant-region primer and ProtoScript II reverse transcriptase. Sequencing libraries for TCR beta derived from three nested multiplex PCR rounds that used slightly modified ARM-PCR. A C-beta reverse primer and TRBV1-TRBV30 forward primers served in each of the first two PCR rounds, at ten to eleven cycles apiece. TCRdb analysed the multiplex PCR reads with MiXCR anew, one entry per CDR3 protein. The table shows 50,000 to 60,000 distinct CDR3 sequences, with about 80% occurring only once. The data are from a study of tumor-infiltrating lymphocytes in primary liver carcinoma. About the study: About 3.5 to 7.13 million productive TCRbeta reads were obtained from the samples, with similar numbers across tissue types.

Whole-study findings and limits: Among the pair types, tumor region pairs showed more overlap than tumor-adjacent and tumor-blood pairs. Merely about 8-25% of top clones occurred in all five tumor regions.

In germline, CDR1 is SNHLY, CDR2 FYNNEI. The CDR3 spans 16 residues. The tissue used was unsorted bulk material of roughly 17-32 mg. RNA and DNA were co-extracted from it with the AllPrep DNA/RNA mini kit. Sequenced material: liver tumor tissue from sampling region 5. The sample's subset: tumor region T5, tumor centre. J is TRBJ2-1 and V is TRBV2; 11 positions match TRBD2. This clonotype was obtained from a man in his forties or fifties with primary liver carcinoma and hepatitis B virus infection. The CDR3 DNA reads TGTGCCAGCACAAACTTAGGGACTAGCGGCGGCAATGAGCAGCTCTTC. It yields the protein CASTNLGTSGGNEQLF.